This TCR beta chain was captured by sequencing in a study of human T cells and chemical hapten exposure. Study-level information: Throughout the approximately 24-week study, diphenylcyclopropenone was applied weekly to the patients' scalps. 0.01% DPC was applied to the upper back in patch tests, which were read at 6 days.

About this clonotype: Antigen specificity is unknown.

The time point denotes: patch test 3, about 24 weeks after DPC sensitization. Treatment here: therapeutic diphenylcyclopropenone sensitization with weekly scalp DPC. TCRdb ran MiXCR on the RACE reads and lists one entry per CDR3 protein. The sample yields 100,000 to 120,000 distinct CDR3 sequences, under 35% seen once. Germline values: CDR1 SEHNR, CDR2 FQNEAQ (reference sequence). This CDR3 is built from 12 residues. The V and J ends lost 3 bases and 6 bases respectively, with 7 bases between them. The study, taken as a whole, reports: Correlating positively with patch test score were the PT1 expanded TCR counts.

V usage is TRBV7-9 and J usage is TRBJ2-3, with no clear D. This sequence was found in a man aged 40-50 years with alopecia areata. Some clones in this sample may be carry-over from other donors' samples. Sequencing was performed on whole blood, taken in connection with sensitization to the hapten diphenylcyclopropenone (DPC). CDR3 in amino acids: CASSFHQDTQYF. The CDR3 DNA sequence: TGTGCCAGCAGCTTCCATCAGGATACGCAGTATTTT.